This entry concerns a single T cell receptor beta chain. Its specificity is unknown. Healthy Russian Caucasian donors spanned ages about 6 to 100 years. The use of a sample-barcoded 5' primer and a J-beta primer mix characterized a second PCR of roughly 6 to 11 cycles. TCRdb redid the calling of the 5' RACE reads with MiXCR, one entry per CDR3 protein. Of hundreds of thousands of distinct CDR3 sequences detected, approximately 59% appear once; the ten largest clones hold over 35%. This sample stems from a study of blood T cells in healthy people across ages. Germline-derived CDR1 and CDR2 are LNHDA and SQIVND (reference sequence). CDR3 length equals 16 residues. V lost 7 bases, J lost 0 bases, and 13 bases lay in between. Study-wide results and caveats: Lack of knowledge of donor CMV status possibly confounded expanded clonotype changes.

The chain uses TRBV19 and TRBJ2-6; possibly TRBD1 for D (6 bases). The sequenced material came from blood. The sequence was obtained from a man between 60 and 75 years old in good health. The CDR3 DNA follows: TGTGCCAGTACCCAGGGGCGGAACTCTGGGGCCAACGTCCTGACTTTC. It translates to CASTQGRNSGANVLTF.